This note documents a single T cell receptor (beta chain) sequence. The antigen remains unidentified. These data are taken from a study of cytomegalovirus exposure and HLA in healthy donors. Findings of the study overall: A missense DCLRE1C variant was associated with V- and J-gene trimming of TCR beta chains in a later analysis, and an independent cohort replicated the association. A prior analysis recorded that most TCR beta V segments were productive about 87% or about 30% of the time. A later analysis showed TCR association rates differing by HLA locus, peaking at DRB1 and lowest at HLA-C.

This CDR3 is built from 15 residues. Trimming cost V 1 base and J 5 bases, with 12 bases left between them. CDR1 is MDHEN, CDR2 SYDVKM, per germline. Both 60 Vbeta primers and 13 Jbeta primers went into the PCR. Generated by immunoSEQ multiplex PCR, the TCRdb table keeps only in-frame clones and is missing some. This table holds 110,000 or so clones, more than 70% found once. The J gene is TRBJ1-5, the V gene TRBV28; D remains unclear. This clonotype was sampled from a man aged 50-59 years in good health and CMV-seropositive. Sequenced input: PBMCs. Here the CDR3 reads CASSLSRRVDQPQHF. CDR3 bases: TGTGCCAGCAGTTTATCCAGGAGGGTCGATCAGCCCCAGCATTTT.